Shown below are 24 T cell receptor beta chains from a single sample sequenced in a study of OX40 agonist ivuxolimab in advanced cancers. TCRdb's copy holds only in-frame clones and misses some; the assay was immunoSEQ multiplex PCR. The table includes more than 35,000 clones, about 85% detected once. The specimen comprised CD4+ or CD8+ T cells sorted from blood, sampled in a trial of the OX40 agonist ivuxolimab. Receptors originate from an adult with an advanced solid tumor such as melanoma, head and neck, liver or kidney cancer.

Turning to this clone: The sample contains more than one DNA sequence encoding this CDR3. This chain uses TRBV11-3 with TRBJ1-3; no clear D gene. The V gene lost 5 bases and the J gene lost 2 bases, with 7 bases spanning the gap. CDR1 and CDR2 (germline): SGHNT, YENEEA. The CDR3 extends over 13 amino acids. The CDR3 DNA follows: TGTGCCAGCAGCCTAAGGACTGGAAACACCATATATTTT. It is translated as CASSLRTGNTIYF.

The J gene is TRBJ2-5, the V gene TRBV18; D could derive from TRBD1 or TRBD2 (5 bases each). Germline V gene lookup returns CDR1 KGHSH and CDR2 LQKENI. V lost 6 bases, J lost 7 bases, and 15 bases lay in between. CDR3 size: 13 residues. The CDR3 sequence is CASSPGTRGTQYF. CDR3 coding DNA: TGTGCCAGCTCCCCGGGGACCCGAGGGACCCAGTACTTC.

The chain combines TRBV19 with TRBJ1-2; D gene ambiguous. Between the trimmed V and J ends, which lost 2 bases and 4 bases, there was a span of 23 bases. The CDR3 contains 18 residues. Per the germline V gene, CDR1 is LNHDA and CDR2 is SQIVND (reference sequence). Here the CDR3 DNA reads TGTGCCAGTAGTATAACCCCCCCTTATGGGGATGACCGCTATGGCTACACCTTC. This sequence encodes CASSITPPYGDDRYGYTF.

The chain is built from TRBV5-1 and TRBJ2-7; D gene unclear. Trimming left V 0 bases short and J 3 bases short, with 13 bases between. The CDR3 is 15 amino acids. Germline V lookup: CDR1 SGHRS, CDR2 YFSETQ. CDR3 sequence: CASSLDDPHFYEQYF. The CDR3 DNA follows: TGCGCCAGCAGCTTGGATGACCCGCACTTCTACGAGCAGTACTTC.

This chain connects TRBV5-6 to TRBJ1-2, with D tentatively TRBD1 (5 bases). Germline CDR1 SGHDT, CDR2 YYEEEE. The CDR3 runs to 14 residues. The V end lost 4 bases, the J end lost 4 bases, and 14 bases lay between the germline ends. Here the CDR3 reads CASSEQQVGYGYTF. The CDR3 nucleotides are TGTGCCAGCAGCGAACAACAGGTTGGCTATGGCTACACCTTC.

The CDR3 protein is CASSPIGQNNQPQHF. The CDR3 DNA sequence: TGTGCCAGCAGCCCTATAGGACAGAACAATCAGCCCCAGCATTTT. This chain uses TRBV7-8 with TRBJ1-5; D is perhaps TRBD1 (6 bases). Deletions cut 5 bases from V and 3 bases from J, with 14 bases between. Per the germline V gene, CDR1 is SGHVS and CDR2 is FQNEAQ. The length of the CDR3 is 15 residues.

The chain uses TRBV4-2 and TRBJ2-7, with TRBD2 identical over 12 bases. In germline, CDR1 is LGHNA, CDR2 YNFKEQ. CDR3 size: 16 residues. The trim removed 1 base at V and 3 bases at J, leaving 4 bases unmatched. The CDR3 DNA is TGTGCCAGCAGCCAAGCCCGGACTAGCGGGGACTACGAGCAGTACTTC. Residues: CASSQARTSGDYEQYF.

The V and J genes are TRBV6-6 and TRBJ2-3; a possible D gene is TRBD2 (7 bases). The CDR3 runs 16 residues. Germline loops: CDR1 MNHNY, CDR2 SVGAGI (reference sequence). Trimming cost V 5 bases and J 2 bases, with 17 bases left between them. CDR3 sequence (DNA): TGTGCCAGCAGTAACCCCCTGGCGGGGGCCACAGATACGCAGTATTTT. Its protein product is CASSNPLAGATDTQYF.

The gene calls are TRBV6-5 and TRBJ1-3; D is unclear. The V and J ends lost 5 bases and 7 bases respectively, with 9 bases between them. Germline-derived CDR1 and CDR2 are MNHEY and SVGAGI. The CDR3 runs to 12 residues. This CDR3 is CASSSQLNTIYF. The CDR3 nucleotides read TGTGCCAGCAGTAGTCAGCTCAACACCATATATTTT.

The chain combines TRBV5-6 with TRBJ1-3; D may be TRBD1 (5 bases). Germline loops: CDR1 SGHDT, CDR2 YYEEEE. The CDR3 is 16 residues long. Between the trimmed V and J ends, which lost 0 bases and 2 bases, there was a span of 12 bases. The CDR3 DNA follows: TGTGCCAGCAGCTTGGGACAGACCTTTACTGGAAACACCATATATTTT. It codes for CASSLGQTFTGNTIYF.

The chain joins TRBV7-2 to TRBJ1-1; 8 bases are a match to TRBD1. Germline V gene lookup returns CDR1 SGHTA and CDR2 FQGNSA. J was trimmed by 4 bases and V by 1 base; bases with no gene match: 5. This CDR3 comprises 15 residues. CDR3 loop: CASSLGTGLGTEAFF. DNA of the CDR3: TGTGCCAGCAGCTTAGGGACAGGGCTCGGCACTGAAGCTTTCTTT.

The chain is built from TRBV4-2 and TRBJ2-2, with 7 nucleotides matching TRBD1. Per germline, CDR1 LGHNA and CDR2 YNFKEQ. Unmatched junction bases numbered 8, after V lost 5 bases and J lost 2 bases. The CDR3 has 16 amino acids. CDR3 DNA sequence: TGTGCCAGCAGCGCAACCGGGACAGTTAACACCGGGGAGCTGTTTTTT. Residues: CASSATGTVNTGELFF.

The chain is built from TRBV4-2 and TRBJ1-5; D gene unclear. The CDR3 sequence is 14 residues long. V lost 0 bases and J 5 bases, leaving 8 bases between the germline ends. CDR1 is LGHNA and CDR2 is YNFKEQ in the germline V gene. The CDR3 DNA sequence: TGTGCCAGCAGCCAAGAGGTAACGGATCAGCCCCAGCATTTT. This encodes CASSQEVTDQPQHF.

The chain is built from TRBV7-2 and TRBJ2-5; D unclear. The V and J ends lost 1 base and 3 bases respectively, with 9 bases between them. The CDR3 length is 14 residues. Germline assignment: CDR1 SGHTA and CDR2 FQGNSA. The CDR3 loop is CASSLGPSKETQYF. Written as DNA, the CDR3 is TGTGCCAGCAGCTTAGGGCCCAGTAAAGAGACCCAGTACTTC. The full variable domain, with the rest looked up from reference TRBV7-2 and TRBJ2-5, is GAGVSQSPSNKVTEKGKDVELRCDPISGHTALYWYRQSLGQGLEFLIYFQGNSAPDKSGLPSDRFSAERTGGSVSTLTIQRTQQEDSAVYLCASSLGPSKETQYFGPGTRLLVL.

The V gene is TRBV5-4, the J gene TRBJ2-2; no clear D. Germline V CDR1 and CDR2: SGHNT, YYREEE (reference sequence). V gave up 2 bases and J gave up 4 bases, with 9 bases separating them. The CDR3 length is 14 residues. CDR3: CASSFPEVTGELFF. CDR3 DNA: TGTGCCAGCAGCTTCCCAGAAGTCACCGGGGAGCTGTTTTTT.

The chain combines TRBV7-9 with TRBJ1-1; 7 positions agree with TRBD1. The CDR3 consists of 14 residues. Per the germline V gene, CDR1 is SEHNR and CDR2 is FQNEAQ (reference sequence). J gave up 1 base and V 6 bases, and 5 bases lay outside the gene matches. The CDR3 nucleotides are TGTGCCAGCAGATGGACAGGCCCGAACACTGAAGCTTTCTTT. Protein: CASRWTGPNTEAFF.

The chain recombines TRBV19 with TRBJ2-1; D call uncertain. Germline-derived CDR1 and CDR2 are LNHDA and SQIVND (reference sequence). This CDR3 is built from 11 residues. The V gene lost 9 bases and the J gene lost 12 bases, with 15 bases spanning the gap. The CDR3 DNA reads TGTGCCAGCAACGACGAGGTGGGGCAGTTCTTC. Residues: CASNDEVGQFF. The entire variable domain, with the rest obtained from reference TRBV19 and TRBJ2-1, is as follows: DGGITQSPKYLFRKEGQNVTLSCEQNLNHDAMYWYRQDPGQGLRLIYYSQIVNDFQKGDIAEGYSVSREKKESFPLTVTSAQKNPTAFYLCASNDEVGQFFGPGTRLTVL.

The chain carries TRBV7-9 and TRBJ1-6; the match to TRBD1 covers 8 bases. The CDR3 length is 14 residues. J gave up 10 bases and V 6 bases, and 8 bases lay outside the gene matches. Per the germline V gene, CDR1 is SEHNR and CDR2 is FQNEAQ (reference sequence). CDR3 nucleotides: TGTGCCAGCAGTTCAGGGGGCGTGGAGTCACCCCTCCACTTT. Residues: CASSSGGVESPLHF.

The chain recombines TRBV4-2 with TRBJ2-5; D possibly matches TRBD1 or TRBD2 (5 bases each). The CDR3 spans 15 residues. The germline gives CDR1 LGHNA, CDR2 YNFKEQ. Trimming cost V 3 bases and J 5 bases, with 16 bases left between them. CDR3 in DNA: TGTGCCAGCAGCCAGGAAAGGCGAGGGGACGAGACCCAGTACTTC. It specifies CASSQERRGDETQYF.

This clone was seen a handful of times. The genes are TRBV19 and TRBJ1-3; D is unclear. V was clipped by 6 bases and J by 0 bases, with 12 bases between them. This CDR3 comprises 15 residues. In germline, CDR1 is LNHDA, CDR2 SQIVND (reference sequence). CDR3 in amino acids: CASSPVSNSGNTIYF. In DNA, the CDR3 is TGTGCCAGTAGCCCGGTTTCGAACTCTGGAAACACCATATATTTT.

This chain uses TRBV30 with TRBJ2-5; weak D call: TRBD1 (6 bases). This CDR3 is built from 13 residues. Between the trimmed V and J ends, which lost 7 bases and 4 bases, there was a span of 16 bases. The germline gives CDR1 GTSNPN, CDR2 SVGIG (reference sequence). CDR3 coding DNA: TGTGCCTTAGCTTCAGGGGAAGGAGAGACCCAGTACTTC. It codes for CALASGEGETQYF.

The J gene is TRBJ1-1, the V gene TRBV15; D unclear. The CDR3 length is 13 residues. Deletions cut 5 bases from V and 10 bases from J, with 17 bases between. Germline V gene lookup returns CDR1 LNHNV and CDR2 YYDKDF (reference sequence). The CDR3 DNA reads TGTGCCACCAGCGGCTGGAGCGCAGTAGGAGCTTTCTTT. Translation: CATSGWSAVGAFF.

The genes are TRBV2 and TRBJ1-6; weak D call: TRBD1 (5 bases). Germline loops: CDR1 SNHLY, CDR2 FYNNEI. The CDR3 consists of 16 residues. V shed 4 bases and J shed 8 bases, with 18 bases lying between them. CDR3: CASSAGPRRSDSPLHF. The DNA for the CDR3 is TGTGCCAGCAGTGCGGGACCTAGAAGGTCCGATTCACCCCTCCACTTT. The whole variable domain, filled in from reference TRBV2 and TRBJ1-6, reads EPEVTQTPSHQVTQMGQEVILRCVPISNHLYFYWYRQILGQKVEFLVSFYNNEISEKSEIFDDQFSVERPDGSNFTLKIRSTKLEDSAMYFCASSAGPRRSDSPLHFGNGTRLTVT.

The chain recombines TRBV6-4 with TRBJ2-7, with D possibly TRBD1 on 6 matching bases. The CDR3 is 16 amino acids. With 2 bases removed from V and 3 bases from J, the gap between germline ends came to 17 bases. The germline V gene has CDR1 MRHNA and CDR2 SNTAGT. CDR3 loop: CASSDVRRQGFYEQYF. Here the CDR3 DNA reads TGTGCCAGCAGTGACGTGAGGCGGCAGGGGTTCTACGAGCAGTACTTC.